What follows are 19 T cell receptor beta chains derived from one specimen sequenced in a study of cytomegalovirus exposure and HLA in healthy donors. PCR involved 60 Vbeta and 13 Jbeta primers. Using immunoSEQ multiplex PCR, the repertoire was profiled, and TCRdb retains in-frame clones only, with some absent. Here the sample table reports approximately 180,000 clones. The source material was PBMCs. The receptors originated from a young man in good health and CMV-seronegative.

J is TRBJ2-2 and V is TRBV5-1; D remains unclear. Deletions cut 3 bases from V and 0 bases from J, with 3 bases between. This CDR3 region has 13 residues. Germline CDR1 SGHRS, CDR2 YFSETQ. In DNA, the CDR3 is TGCGCCAGCAGCTCAGCGAACACCGGGGAGCTGTTTTTT. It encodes CASSSANTGELFF.

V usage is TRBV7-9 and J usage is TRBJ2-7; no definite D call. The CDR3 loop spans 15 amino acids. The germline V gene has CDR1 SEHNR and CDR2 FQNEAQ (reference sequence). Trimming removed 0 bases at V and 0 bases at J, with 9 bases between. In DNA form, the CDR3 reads TGTGCCAGCAGCTTAGCGCACTTTAGCTCCTACGAGCAGTACTTC. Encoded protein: CASSLAHFSSYEQYF.

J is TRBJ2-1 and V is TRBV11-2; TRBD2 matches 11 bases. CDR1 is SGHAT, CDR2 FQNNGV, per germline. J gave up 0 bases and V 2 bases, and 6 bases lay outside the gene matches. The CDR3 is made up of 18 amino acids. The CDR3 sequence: CASSLKLAGESSYNEQFF. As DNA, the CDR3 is TGTGCCAGCAGCTTAAAACTAGCGGGAGAGAGCTCCTACAATGAGCAGTTCTTC.

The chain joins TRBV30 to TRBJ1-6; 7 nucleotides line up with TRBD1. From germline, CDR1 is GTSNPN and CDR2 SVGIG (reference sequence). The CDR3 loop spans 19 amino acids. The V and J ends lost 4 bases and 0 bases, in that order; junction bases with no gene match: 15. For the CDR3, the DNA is TGTGCCTGGAACCACAGGGGCAGTTACTCAAGCTCCTATAATTCACCCCTCCACTTT. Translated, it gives CAWNHRGSYSSSYNSPLHF.

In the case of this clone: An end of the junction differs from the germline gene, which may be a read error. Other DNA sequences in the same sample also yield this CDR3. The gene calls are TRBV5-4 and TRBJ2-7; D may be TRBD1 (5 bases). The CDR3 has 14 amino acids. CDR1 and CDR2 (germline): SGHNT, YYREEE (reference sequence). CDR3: CASRDDSLSYEQYF. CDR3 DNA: TGTGCCAGCAGGGACGACAGCCTAAGCTACGAGCAATACTTC.

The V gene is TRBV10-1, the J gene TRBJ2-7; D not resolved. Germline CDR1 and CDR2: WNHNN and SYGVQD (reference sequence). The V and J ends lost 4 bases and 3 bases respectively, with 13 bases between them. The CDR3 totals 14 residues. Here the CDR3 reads CASSGWRNIYEQYF. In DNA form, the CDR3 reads TGCGCCAGCAGTGGGTGGCGGAACATCTACGAGCAGTACTTC.

The CDR3, as DNA: TGTGCCAGCAGCCGGACTAGCGGGACAGGGGCAGATACGCAGTATTTT. This gives the protein CASSRTSGTGADTQYF. The V and J genes are TRBV5-6 and TRBJ2-3; 12 positions match TRBD2. CDR3 length: 16 residues. CDR1 is SGHDT and CDR2 is YYEEEE in the germline V gene. V trimming: 4 bases; J trimming: 4 bases; junction bases outside the gene matches: 7. The variable domain in full, with the rest retrieved from reference TRBV5-6 and TRBJ2-3, is DAGVTQSPTHLIKTRGQQVTLRCSPKSGHDTVSWYQQALGQGPQFIFQYYEEEERQRGNFPDRFSGHQFPNYSSELNVNALLLGDSALYLCASSRTSGTGADTQYFGPGTRLTVL.

The CDR3 loop is CASSYRGSRYYEQYF. The CDR3 DNA follows: TGTGCCAGCAGTTACCGGGGTAGCCGGTACTACGAGCAGTACTTC. The rearrangement joins TRBV6-5 to TRBJ2-7, with TRBD2 as a possible D gene (5 bases). With 2 bases removed from V and 3 bases from J, the gap between germline ends came to 14 bases. CDR1 and CDR2 from the germline V gene are MNHEY and SVGAGI. The CDR3 is 15 residues long.

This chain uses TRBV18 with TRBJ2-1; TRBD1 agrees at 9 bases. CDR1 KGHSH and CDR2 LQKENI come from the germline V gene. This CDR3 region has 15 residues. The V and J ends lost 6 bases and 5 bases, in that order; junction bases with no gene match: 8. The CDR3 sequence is CASSAGTGTHNEQFF. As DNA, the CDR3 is TGTGCCAGCTCCGCCGGGACAGGGACCCACAATGAGCAGTTCTTC.

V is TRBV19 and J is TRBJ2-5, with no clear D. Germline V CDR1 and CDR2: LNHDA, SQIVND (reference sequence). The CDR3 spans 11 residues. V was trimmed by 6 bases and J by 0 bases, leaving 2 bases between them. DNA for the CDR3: TGTGCCAGTAGCAACCAAGAGACCCAGTACTTC. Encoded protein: CASSNQETQYF.

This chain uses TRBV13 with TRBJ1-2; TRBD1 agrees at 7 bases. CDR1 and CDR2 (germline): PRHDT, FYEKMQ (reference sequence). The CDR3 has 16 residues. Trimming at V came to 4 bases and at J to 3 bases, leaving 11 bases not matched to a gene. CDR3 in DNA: TGTGCCAGCAGCTCCGAAGACAGGGCTATTGACTATGGCTACACCTTC. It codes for CASSSEDRAIDYGYTF.

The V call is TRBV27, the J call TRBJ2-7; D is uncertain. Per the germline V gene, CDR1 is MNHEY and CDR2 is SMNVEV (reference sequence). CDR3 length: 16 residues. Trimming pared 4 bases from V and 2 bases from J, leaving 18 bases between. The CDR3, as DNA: TGTGCCAGCAGTTCCGCTGACATAGGCTTCACCTACGAGCAGTACTTC. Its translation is CASSSADIGFTYEQYF.

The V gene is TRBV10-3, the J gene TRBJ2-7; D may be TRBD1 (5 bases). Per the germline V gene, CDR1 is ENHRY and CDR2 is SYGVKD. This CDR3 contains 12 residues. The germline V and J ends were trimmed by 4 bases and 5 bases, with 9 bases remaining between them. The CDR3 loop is CAISAAGNEQYF. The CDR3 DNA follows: TGTGCCATCAGTGCAGCAGGGAACGAGCAGTACTTC.

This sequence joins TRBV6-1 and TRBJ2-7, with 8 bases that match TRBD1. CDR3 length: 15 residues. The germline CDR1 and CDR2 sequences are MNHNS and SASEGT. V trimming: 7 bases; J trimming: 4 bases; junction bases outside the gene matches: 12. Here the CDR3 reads CASTRQGTTGYEQYF. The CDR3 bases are TGTGCCAGCACGAGACAGGGGACAACTGGATACGAGCAGTACTTC.

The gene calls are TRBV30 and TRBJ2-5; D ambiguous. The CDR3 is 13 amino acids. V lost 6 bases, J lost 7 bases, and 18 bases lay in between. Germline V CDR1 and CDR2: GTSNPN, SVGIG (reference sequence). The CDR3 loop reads CACAGPRFGTQYF. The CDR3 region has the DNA TGTGCCTGCGCCGGCCCTAGATTTGGGACCCAGTACTTC.

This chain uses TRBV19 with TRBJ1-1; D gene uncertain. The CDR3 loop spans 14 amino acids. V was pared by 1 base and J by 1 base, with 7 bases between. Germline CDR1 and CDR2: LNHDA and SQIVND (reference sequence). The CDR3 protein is CASSIGSGNTEAFF. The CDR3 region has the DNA TGTGCCAGTAGTATAGGATCCGGGAACACTGAAGCTTTCTTT.

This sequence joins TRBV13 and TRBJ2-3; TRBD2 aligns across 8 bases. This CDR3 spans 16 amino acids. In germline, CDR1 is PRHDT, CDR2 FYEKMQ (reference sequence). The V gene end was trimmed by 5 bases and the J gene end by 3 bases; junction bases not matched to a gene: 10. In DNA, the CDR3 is TGTGCCAGCAGCCCTCTTCCGGGACTAGAAACAGATACGCAGTATTTT. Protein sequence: CASSPLPGLETDTQYF. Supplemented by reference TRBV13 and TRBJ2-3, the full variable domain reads AAGVIQSPRHLIKEKRETATLKCYPIPRHDTVYWYQQGPGQDPQFLISFYEKMQSDKGSIPDRFSAQQFSDYHSELNMSSLELGDSALYFCASSPLPGLETDTQYFGPGTRLTVL.

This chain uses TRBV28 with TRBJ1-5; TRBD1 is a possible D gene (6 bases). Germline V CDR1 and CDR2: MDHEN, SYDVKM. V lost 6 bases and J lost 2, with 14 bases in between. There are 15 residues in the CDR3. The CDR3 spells CASRKGGQGNQPQHF. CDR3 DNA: TGTGCCAGCAGGAAGGGGGGGCAAGGCAATCAGCCCCAGCATTTT.

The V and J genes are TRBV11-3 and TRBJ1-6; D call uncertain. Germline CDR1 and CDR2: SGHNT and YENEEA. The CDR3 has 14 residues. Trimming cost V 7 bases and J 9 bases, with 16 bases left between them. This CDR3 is CASTRQGSPSPLHF. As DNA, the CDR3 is TGTGCCAGCACCAGGCAAGGGAGCCCTTCACCCCTCCACTTT.